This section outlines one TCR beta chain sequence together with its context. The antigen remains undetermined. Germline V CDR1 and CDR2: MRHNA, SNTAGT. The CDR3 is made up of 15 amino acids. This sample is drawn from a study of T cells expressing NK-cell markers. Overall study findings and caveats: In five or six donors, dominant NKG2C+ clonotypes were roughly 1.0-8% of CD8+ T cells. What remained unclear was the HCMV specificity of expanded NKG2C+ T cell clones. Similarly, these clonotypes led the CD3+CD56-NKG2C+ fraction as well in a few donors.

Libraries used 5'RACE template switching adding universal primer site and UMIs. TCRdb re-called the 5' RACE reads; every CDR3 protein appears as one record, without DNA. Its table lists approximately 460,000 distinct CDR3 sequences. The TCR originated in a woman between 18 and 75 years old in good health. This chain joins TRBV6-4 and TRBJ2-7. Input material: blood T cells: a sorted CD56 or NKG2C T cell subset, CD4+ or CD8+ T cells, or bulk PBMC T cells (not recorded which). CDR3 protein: CASRRHEGRTYEQYF.